This TCR beta chain was sequenced during a study of cytomegalovirus exposure and HLA in healthy donors. Overall study findings and caveats: Rare TCR sequences dominated, though some public TCRs recurred in many donors. Clusters of TCRs from the first cohort tended to co-occur in the roughly 120 validation repertoires (as a later analysis found). The study recorded 160 or so TCR beta chains that were cytomegalovirus-associated.

V dropped 5 bases and J dropped 2 bases, with 25 bases sitting between them. Germline CDR1 and CDR2: SGHKS and YYEKEE (reference sequence). The CDR3 totals 18 residues. Libraries were prepared by immunoSEQ multiplex PCR; TCRdb keeps only in-frame clonotypes and omits some of them. The sample lists some 65,000 clones; 96% were seen once. These donors were members of the approximately 110-subject validation cohort, a group separate from the approximately 620-subject first cohort. This clone has only one observation. Antigen unknown. V usage is TRBV5-5 and J usage is TRBJ1-1, with D maybe TRBD1 (6 bases). The origin of this receptor is a man younger than 35 in good health and CMV-seronegative. The material sequenced was PBMCs. The CDR3 loop reads CASSFYPSADSLNTEAFF. As DNA, the CDR3 is TGTGCCAGCAGTTTTTACCCTTCCGCGGACAGTTTAAACACTGAAGCTTTCTTT.